This T cell receptor (beta chain) came from a study of OX40 agonist ivuxolimab in advanced cancers. Study-wide background: Patients were treated with ivuxolimab, an agonistic anti-OX40 (CD134) antibody. Findings of the study overall: The authors also found low normalized T-cell clonal expansion in some nonresponders.

Germline V gene data show CDR1 as SGHRS and CDR2 as YFSETQ. The CDR3 length is 13 residues. Trimming took off 9 bases at V and 6 bases at J, with 17 bases between the two ends. Of note for this clone: Its matching antigen is unknown.

If patients had autoimmune disease history or systemic immunosuppression, they were excluded. TCRdb's copy holds only in-frame clones and misses some; the assay was immunoSEQ multiplex PCR. The table has almost 65,000 clones, approximately 80% seen once; the top ten hold 0.65% to 0.85%. This sample comprised CD4+ or CD8+ T cells sorted from blood, obtained in a trial of the OX40 agonist ivuxolimab. V gene TRBV5-1 combines with J gene TRBJ2-3; a possible D gene is TRBD1 (5 bases). The receptor's source is an adult with an advanced solid tumor such as melanoma, head and neck, liver or kidney cancer. The CDR3 DNA reads as TGCGCCACCAAACCCCGGCCAGGGGATACGCAGTATTTT. Amino acids: CATKPRPGDTQYF.